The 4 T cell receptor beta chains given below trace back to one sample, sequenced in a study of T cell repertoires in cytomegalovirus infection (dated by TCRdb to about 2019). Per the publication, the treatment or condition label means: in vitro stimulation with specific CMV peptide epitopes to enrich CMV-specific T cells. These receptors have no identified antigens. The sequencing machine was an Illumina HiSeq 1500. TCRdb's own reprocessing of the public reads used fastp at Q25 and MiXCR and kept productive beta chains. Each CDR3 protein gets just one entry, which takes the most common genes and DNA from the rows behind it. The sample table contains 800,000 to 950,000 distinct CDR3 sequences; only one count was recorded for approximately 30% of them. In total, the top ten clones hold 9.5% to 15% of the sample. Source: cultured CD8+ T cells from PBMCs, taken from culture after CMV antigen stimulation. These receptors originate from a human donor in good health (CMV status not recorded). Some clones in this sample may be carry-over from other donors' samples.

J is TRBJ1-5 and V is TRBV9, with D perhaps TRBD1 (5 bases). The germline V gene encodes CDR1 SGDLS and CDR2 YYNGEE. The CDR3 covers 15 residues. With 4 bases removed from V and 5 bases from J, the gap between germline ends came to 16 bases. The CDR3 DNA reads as TGTGCCAGCAGCCCAGGCGGGGGGAGGCATCAGCCCCAGCATTTT. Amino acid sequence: CASSPGGGRHQPQHF.

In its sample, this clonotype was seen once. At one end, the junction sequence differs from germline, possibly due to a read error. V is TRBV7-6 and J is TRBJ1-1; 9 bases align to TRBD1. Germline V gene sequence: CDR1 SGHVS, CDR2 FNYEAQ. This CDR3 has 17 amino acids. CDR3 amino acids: CVSSFPGQGSLGTEAFF. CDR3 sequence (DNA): TGTGTCAGCAGCTTCCCGGGACAGGGATCGTTGGGCACTGAAGCTTTCTTT. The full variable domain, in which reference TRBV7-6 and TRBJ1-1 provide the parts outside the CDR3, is GAGVSQSPRYKVTKRGQDVALRCDPISGHVSLYWYRQALGQGPEFLTYFNYEAQQDKSGLPNDRFSAERPEGSISTLTIQRTEQRDSAMYRCVSSFPGQGSLGTEAFFGQGTRLTVV.

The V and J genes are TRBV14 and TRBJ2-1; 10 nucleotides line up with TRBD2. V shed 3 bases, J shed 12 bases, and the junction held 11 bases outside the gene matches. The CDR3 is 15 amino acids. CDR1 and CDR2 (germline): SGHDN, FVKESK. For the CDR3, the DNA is TGTGCCAGCAGCCACTTCGGGACTAGCGTTTGGGGGCAGTTCTTC. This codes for CASSHFGTSVWGQFF.

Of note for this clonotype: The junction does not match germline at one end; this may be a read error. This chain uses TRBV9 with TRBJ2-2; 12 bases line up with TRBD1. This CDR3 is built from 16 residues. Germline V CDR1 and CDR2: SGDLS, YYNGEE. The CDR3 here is CASTAPGQGATGERFF. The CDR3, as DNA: TGTGCCAGCACCGCCCCGGGACAGGGGGCCACCGGGGAGCGGTTTTTT.